This TCR beta chain is drawn from a study of blood T cell repertoires in COVID-19. Produced via immunoSEQ multiplex PCR; TCRdb's table is partial and in-frame only. Of about 92,000 clones listed, around three quarters were seen once; the top ten hold 8% to 9%. Trimming took off 3 bases at V and 2 bases at J, with 14 bases between the two ends. CDR1 and CDR2 from the germline V gene are SGHTA and FQGNSA. This CDR3 is 15 amino acids long. The sequenced sample was peripheral blood. This sequence joins TRBV7-2 and TRBJ2-7; D might be TRBD1 (5 bases). This TCR was recovered from a man between 50 and 59 years old who had recovered from COVID-19. The CDR3 DNA follows: TGTGCCAGCAGCTTGTCAGGGAAGTCGGCCTACGAGCAGTACTTC. Its translation: CASSLSGKSAYEQYF.